This T cell receptor beta chain was profiled in a study of blood T cell repertoires in COVID-19. Study context: Samples came from the United States, Italy and Spain, spanning acute and convalescent COVID-19.

This clone has at least ten counts. This CDR3 is 13 amino acids long. Germline CDR1 is KGHDR and CDR2 is SFDVKD. V was clipped by 1 base and J by 9 bases, with 9 bases between them. Profiling relied on immunoSEQ multiplex PCR, and the TCRdb table lists in-frame clones only, not all of them. The table lists some 200,000 clones, approximately 81% of them singletons. The chain has TRBV24-1 and TRBJ1-5; D gene ambiguous. Specimen: peripheral blood. This receptor was obtained from a man aged 50 to 60 who had recovered from COVID-19. CDR3 nucleotide sequence: TGTGCCACCAGTGATTTCCGAGGGTGGCCCCAGCATTTT. Translating gives CATSDFRGWPQHF.